Listed below are T cell receptor beta chains from one sample, sequenced in a study of T cell repertoires in cytomegalovirus infection. From the reads, TCRdb called clonotypes with MiXCR, one entry per CDR3 protein. The sample holds 200,000 to 250,000 distinct CDR3 sequences, around an eighth seen once. The sample taken for sequencing was PBMCs. Every receptor here comes from a human donor in good health (CMV status not recorded). Some clones in this sample may be carry-over from other donors' samples. Each CDR3 is given without its conserved first and last residue. Each record gives: V gene, CDR3 protein.

v_call: TRBV7-2
cdr3_aa: ASSVTGQGYEQY

v_call: TRBV6-1
cdr3_aa: ASRTGEGNTEAF

v_call: TRBV19
cdr3_aa: ASSIVPGRHQPQH

v_call: TRBV11-3
cdr3_aa: ASSTRLNEQF

v_call: TRBV12-3/TRBV12-4
cdr3_aa: ASSGDRVQPQH

v_call: TRBV7-2
cdr3_aa: ASSEASGGSYEQY

v_call: TRBV7-2
cdr3_aa: ASSYRVAETQY

v_call: TRBV7-2
cdr3_aa: ASSLPRFGTSGGAPSYEQY

v_call: TRBV28
cdr3_aa: GSGGQTTNEKLF

v_call: TRBV7-9
cdr3_aa: ATHGGQSDTQY

v_call: TRBV7-2
cdr3_aa: ASSLEGRGIGEKLF

v_call: TRBV6-2/TRBV6-3
cdr3_aa: ASSYGLGGSYNEQF

v_call: TRBV5-1
cdr3_aa: ASSPGLAGGRITGELF

v_call: TRBV12-5
cdr3_aa: ASGLVSGGLDQETQY